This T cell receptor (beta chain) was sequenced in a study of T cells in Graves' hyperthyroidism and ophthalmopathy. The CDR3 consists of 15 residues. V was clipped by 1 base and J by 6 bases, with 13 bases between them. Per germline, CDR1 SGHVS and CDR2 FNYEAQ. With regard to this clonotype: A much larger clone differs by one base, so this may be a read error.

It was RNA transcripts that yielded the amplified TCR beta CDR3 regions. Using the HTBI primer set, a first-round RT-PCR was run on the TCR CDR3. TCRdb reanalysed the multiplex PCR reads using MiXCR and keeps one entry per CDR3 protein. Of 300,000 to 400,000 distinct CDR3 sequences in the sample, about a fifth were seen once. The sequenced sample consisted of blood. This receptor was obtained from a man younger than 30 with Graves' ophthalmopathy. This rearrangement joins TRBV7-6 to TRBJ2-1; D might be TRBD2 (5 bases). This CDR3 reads CASSLGSRGGNEQFF. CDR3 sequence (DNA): TGTGCCAGCAGCTTAGGTTCCCGGGGTGGCAATGAGCAGTTCTTC.